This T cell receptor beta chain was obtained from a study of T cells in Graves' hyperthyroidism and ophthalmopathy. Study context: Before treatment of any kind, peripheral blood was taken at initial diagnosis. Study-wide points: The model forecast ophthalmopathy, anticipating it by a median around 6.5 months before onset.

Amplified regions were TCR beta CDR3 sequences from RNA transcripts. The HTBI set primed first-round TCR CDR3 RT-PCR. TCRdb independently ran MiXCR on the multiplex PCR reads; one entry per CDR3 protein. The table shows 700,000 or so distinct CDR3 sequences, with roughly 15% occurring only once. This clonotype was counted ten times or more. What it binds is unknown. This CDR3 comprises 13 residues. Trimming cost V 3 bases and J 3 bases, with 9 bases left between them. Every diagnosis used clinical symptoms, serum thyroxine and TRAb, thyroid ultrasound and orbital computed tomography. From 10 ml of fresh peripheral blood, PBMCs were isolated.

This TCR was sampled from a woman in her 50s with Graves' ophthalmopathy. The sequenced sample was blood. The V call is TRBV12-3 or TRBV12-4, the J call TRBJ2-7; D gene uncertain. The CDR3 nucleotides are TGTGCCAGCAGTTTTGGTGGCGGCTACGAGCAGTACTTC. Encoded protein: CASSFGGGYEQYF.